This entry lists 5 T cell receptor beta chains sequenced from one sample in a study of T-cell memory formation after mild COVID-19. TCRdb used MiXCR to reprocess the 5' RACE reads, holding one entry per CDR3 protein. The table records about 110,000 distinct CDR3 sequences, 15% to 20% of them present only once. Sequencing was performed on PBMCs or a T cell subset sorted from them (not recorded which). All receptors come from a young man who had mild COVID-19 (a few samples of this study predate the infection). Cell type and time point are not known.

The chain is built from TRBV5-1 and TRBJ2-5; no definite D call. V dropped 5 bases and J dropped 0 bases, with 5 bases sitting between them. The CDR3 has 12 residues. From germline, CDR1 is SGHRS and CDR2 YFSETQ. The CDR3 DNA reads TGCGCCAGCAGACGGGACCAAGAGACCCAGTACTTC. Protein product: CASRRDQETQYF.

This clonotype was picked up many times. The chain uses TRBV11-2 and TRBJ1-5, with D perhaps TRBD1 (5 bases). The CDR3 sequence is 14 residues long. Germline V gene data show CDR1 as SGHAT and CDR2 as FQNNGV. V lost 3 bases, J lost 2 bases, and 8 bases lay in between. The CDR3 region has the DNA TGTGCCAGCAGCTTTCAGGGCGGCAATCAGCCCCAGCATTTT. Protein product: CASSFQGGNQPQHF.

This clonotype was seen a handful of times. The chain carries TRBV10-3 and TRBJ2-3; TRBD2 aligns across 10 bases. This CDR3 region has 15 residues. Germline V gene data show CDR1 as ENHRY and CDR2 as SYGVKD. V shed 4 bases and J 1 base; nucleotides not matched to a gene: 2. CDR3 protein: CAISGTSGGTDTQYF. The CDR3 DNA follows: TGTGCCATCAGTGGAACTAGCGGGGGCACAGATACGCAGTATTTT.

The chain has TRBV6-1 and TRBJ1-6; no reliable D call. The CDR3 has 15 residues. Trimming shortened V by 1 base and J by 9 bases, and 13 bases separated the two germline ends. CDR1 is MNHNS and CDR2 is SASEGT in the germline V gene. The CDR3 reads CASSEVGGPGSPLHF. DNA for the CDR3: TGTGCCAGCAGTGAAGTCGGCGGACCGGGTTCACCCCTCCACTTT.

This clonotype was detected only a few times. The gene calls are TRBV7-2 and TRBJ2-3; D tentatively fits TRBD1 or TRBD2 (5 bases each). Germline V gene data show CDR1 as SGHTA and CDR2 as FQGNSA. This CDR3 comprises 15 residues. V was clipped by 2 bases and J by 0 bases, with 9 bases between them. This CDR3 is CASSLSRGSTDTQYF. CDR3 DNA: TGTGCCAGCAGCTTATCGAGGGGCAGCACAGATACGCAGTATTTT.